This T cell receptor beta chain was sequenced in a study of T cells in Graves' hyperthyroidism and ophthalmopathy. Together with thyroid ultrasound, orbital computed tomography, serum thyroxine and TRAb, clinical symptoms were used for diagnoses. The V segment lost 10 bases and the J segment 1 base; nucleotides outside the gene matches: 12. Germline V gene data show CDR1 as LGHDT and CDR2 as YNNKEL (reference sequence). This CDR3 spans 15 amino acids. Template material for amplifying TCR beta CDR3 regions consisted of RNA transcripts. The study used the HTBI primer set for a first-round RT-PCR of the TCR CDR3. TCRdb reanalysed the multiplex PCR reads using MiXCR and keeps one entry per CDR3 protein. The data contain more than 300,000 distinct CDR3 sequences, about 15% of them singletons. This clonotype was seen many times. What it recognizes is unknown. Study outcomes and limitations: Expanded thyroid clonotypes (above 0.001) were mostly also found in blood. A model of 13 V-J features distinguished ophthalmopathy from stable hyperthyroidism.

This clonotype was sampled from a woman in her twenties or thirties with Graves' hyperthyroidism that later progressed to Graves' ophthalmopathy. V is TRBV3-1 and J is TRBJ2-5, with TRBD1 matching 7 bases. The source material was blood. The CDR3 DNA sequence: TGTGCCATCGGCGACAGGGCAGGTACCCAAGAGACCCAGTACTTC. As protein: CAIGDRAGTQETQYF.